This TCR beta chain came from a study of blood T cell repertoires in COVID-19. The CDR3 contains 14 residues. Germline V gene data show CDR1 as SGHTS and CDR2 as YDEGEE. Trimming stripped 4 bases from V and 5 bases from J, with 16 bases between. Measured with immunoSEQ multiplex PCR; TCRdb has only the in-frame clones, and not every one. The table lists around 230,000 clones, roughly 85% of them singletons. This TCR derives from a man aged 45-65 years with COVID-19, enrolled during active disease. The sample was peripheral blood. The V gene is TRBV5-8, the J gene TRBJ2-7, with D possibly TRBD2 on 6 matching bases. CDR3 loop: CASSPRGGNHEQYF. DNA of the CDR3: TGTGCCAGCAGCCCCCGTGGAGGGAACCACGAGCAGTACTTC.